The entry that follows covers one T cell receptor beta chain sequence. This sample was taken from a study of blood T cell repertoires in COVID-19. Overall study: The United States, Italy and Spain supplied acute and convalescent COVID-19 samples. PBMCs, B-cell-depleted T cells, or T cells provided the cDNA or gDNA that made up the material.

This CDR3 is 15 amino acids long. CDR1 GTSNPN and CDR2 SVGIG come from the germline V gene (reference sequence). V was shortened by 3 bases and J by 1 base, with 15 bases between the two germline ends. Original analysis: Quantification of nucleated cells was approximated via reference gene primer amplification. The repertoire was sequenced with immunoSEQ multiplex PCR; TCRdb's copy has only in-frame clones and lacks some. From that table come the V and J calls and clone size; the DNA was used to work out D and trimming. The sample gives under 80,000 clones, more than 75% of which show up once; less than 15% is in the top ten.

V and J are TRBV30 and TRBJ1-1; D is possibly TRBD1 (6 bases). The sample taken for sequencing was peripheral blood. The receptor was isolated from a human donor in a cohort sampled during active COVID-19. The CDR3 region is CAWSRTEATNTEAFF. Written as DNA, the CDR3 is TGTGCCTGGAGCCGGACAGAGGCTACGAACACTGAAGCTTTCTTT. The whole variable domain, remainder taken from reference TRBV30 and TRBJ1-1, is SQTIHQWPATLVQPVGSPLSLECTVEGTSNPNLYWYRQAAGRGLQLLFYSVGIGQISSEVPQNLSASRPQDRQFILSSKKLLLSDSGFYLCAWSRTEATNTEAFFGQGTRLTVV.